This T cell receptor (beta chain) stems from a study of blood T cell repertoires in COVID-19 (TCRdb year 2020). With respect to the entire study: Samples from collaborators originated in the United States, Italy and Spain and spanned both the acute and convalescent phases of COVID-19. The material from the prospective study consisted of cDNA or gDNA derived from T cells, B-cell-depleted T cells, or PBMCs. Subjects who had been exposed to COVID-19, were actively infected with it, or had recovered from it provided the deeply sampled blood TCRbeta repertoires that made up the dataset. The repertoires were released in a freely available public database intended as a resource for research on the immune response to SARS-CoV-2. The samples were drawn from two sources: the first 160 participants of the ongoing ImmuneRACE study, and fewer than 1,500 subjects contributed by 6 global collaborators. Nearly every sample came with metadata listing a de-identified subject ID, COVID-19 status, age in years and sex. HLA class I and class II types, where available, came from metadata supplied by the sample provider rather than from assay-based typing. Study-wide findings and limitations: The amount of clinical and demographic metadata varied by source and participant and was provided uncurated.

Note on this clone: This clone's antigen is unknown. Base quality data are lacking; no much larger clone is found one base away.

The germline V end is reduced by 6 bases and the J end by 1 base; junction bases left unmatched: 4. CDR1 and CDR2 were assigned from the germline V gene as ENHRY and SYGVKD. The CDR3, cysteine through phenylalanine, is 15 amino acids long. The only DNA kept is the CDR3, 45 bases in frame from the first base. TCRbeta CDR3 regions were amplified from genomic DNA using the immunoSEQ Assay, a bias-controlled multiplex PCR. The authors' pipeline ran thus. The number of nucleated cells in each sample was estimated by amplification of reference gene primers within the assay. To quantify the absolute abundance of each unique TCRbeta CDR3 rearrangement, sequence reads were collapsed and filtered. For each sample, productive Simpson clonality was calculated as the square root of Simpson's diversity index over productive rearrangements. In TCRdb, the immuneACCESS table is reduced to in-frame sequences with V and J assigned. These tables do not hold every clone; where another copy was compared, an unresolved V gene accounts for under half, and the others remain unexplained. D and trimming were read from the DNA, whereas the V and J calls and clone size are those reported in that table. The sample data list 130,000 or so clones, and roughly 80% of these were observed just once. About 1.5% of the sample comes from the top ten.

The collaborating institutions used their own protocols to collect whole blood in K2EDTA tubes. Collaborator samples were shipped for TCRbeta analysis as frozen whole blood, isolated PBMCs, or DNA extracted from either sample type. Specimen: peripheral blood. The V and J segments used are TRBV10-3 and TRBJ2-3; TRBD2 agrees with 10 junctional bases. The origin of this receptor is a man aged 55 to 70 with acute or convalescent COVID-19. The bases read TGTGCCATCAGCGCCGGGACTAGCGGCACAGATACGCAGTATTTT. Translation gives CAISAGTSGTDTQYF.